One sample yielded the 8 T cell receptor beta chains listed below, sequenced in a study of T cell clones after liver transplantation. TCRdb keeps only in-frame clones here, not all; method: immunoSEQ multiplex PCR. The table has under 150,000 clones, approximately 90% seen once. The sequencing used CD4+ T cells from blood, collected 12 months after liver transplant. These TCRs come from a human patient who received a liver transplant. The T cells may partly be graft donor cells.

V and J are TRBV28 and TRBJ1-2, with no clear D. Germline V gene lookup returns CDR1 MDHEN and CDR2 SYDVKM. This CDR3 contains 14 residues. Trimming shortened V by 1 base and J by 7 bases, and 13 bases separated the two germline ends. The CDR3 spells CASSLSGRAGGYTF. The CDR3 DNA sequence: TGTGCCAGCAGTTTATCGGGGAGGGCAGGTGGCTACACCTTC.

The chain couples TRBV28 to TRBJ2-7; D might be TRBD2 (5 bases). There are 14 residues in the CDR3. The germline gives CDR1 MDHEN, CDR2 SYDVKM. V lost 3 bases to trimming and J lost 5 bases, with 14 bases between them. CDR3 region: CASSFTGERHEQYF. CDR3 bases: TGTGCCAGCAGTTTTACCGGGGAGAGGCACGAGCAGTACTTC. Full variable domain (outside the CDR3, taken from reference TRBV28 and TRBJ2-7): DVKVTQSSRYLVKRTGEKVFLECVQDMDHENMFWYRQDPGLGLRLIYFSYDVKMKEKGDIPEGYSVSREKKERFSLILESASTNQTSMYLCASSFTGERHEQYFGPGTRLTVT.

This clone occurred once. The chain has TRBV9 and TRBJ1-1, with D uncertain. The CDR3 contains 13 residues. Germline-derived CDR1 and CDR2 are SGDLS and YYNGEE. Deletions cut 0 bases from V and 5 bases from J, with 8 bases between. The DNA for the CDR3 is TGTGCCAGCAGCGTAGAGGTGCGTACTGAAGCTTTCTTT. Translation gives CASSVEVRTEAFF.

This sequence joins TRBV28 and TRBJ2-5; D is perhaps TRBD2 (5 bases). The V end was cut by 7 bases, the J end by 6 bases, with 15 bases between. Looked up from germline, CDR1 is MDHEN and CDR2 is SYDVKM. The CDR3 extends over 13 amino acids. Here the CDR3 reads CASTTGSVKTQYF. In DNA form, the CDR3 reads TGTGCCAGCACCACGGGGTCGGTTAAGACCCAGTACTTC.

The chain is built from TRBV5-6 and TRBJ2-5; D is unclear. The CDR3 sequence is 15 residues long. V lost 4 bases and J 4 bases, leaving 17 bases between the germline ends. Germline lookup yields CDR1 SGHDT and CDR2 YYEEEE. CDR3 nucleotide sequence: TGTGCCAGCAGCCCGACGCAGTGGGGTGCAGAGACCCAGTACTTC. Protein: CASSPTQWGAETQYF.

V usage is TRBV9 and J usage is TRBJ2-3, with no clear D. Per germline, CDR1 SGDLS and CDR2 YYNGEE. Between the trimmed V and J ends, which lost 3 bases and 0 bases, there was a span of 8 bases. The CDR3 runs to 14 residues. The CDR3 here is CASSAGSSTDTQYF. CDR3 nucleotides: TGTGCCAGCAGCGCTGGAAGTAGCACAGATACGCAGTATTTT. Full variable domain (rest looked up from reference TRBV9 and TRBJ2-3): DSGVTQTPKHLITATGQRVTLRCSPRSGDLSVYWYQQSLDQGLQFLIQYYNGEERAKGNILERFSAQQFPDLHSELNLSSLELGDSALYFCASSAGSSTDTQYFGPGTRLTVL.

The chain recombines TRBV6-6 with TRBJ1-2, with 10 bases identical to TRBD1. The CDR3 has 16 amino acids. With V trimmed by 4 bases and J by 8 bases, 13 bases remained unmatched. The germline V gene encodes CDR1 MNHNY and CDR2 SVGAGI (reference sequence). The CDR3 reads CASSSTGGEIARGYTF. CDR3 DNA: TGTGCCAGCAGTTCGACAGGGGGCGAAATTGCTCGAGGCTACACCTTC.

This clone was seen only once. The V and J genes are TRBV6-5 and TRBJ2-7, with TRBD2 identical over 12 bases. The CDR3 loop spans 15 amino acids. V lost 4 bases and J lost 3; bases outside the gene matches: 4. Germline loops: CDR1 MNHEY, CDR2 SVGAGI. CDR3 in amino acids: CASSSPTSGSYEQYF. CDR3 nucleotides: TGTGCCAGCAGTTCCCCGACTAGCGGGAGCTACGAGCAGTACTTC.